This record covers a single T cell receptor beta chain. Antigen unknown. With 3 bases clipped from V and 0 bases from J, the junction kept 9 bases outside the gene matches. This CDR3 has 17 residues. Germline CDR1 and CDR2: SGHRS and YFSETQ. Each CDR3 protein gets one entry after TCRdb re-called the RT-PCR reads with MiXCR. The sample records more than 700,000 distinct CDR3 sequences, less than 25% being singletons. The data originate from a study of response to subunit inactivated influenza vaccine. General study points: Each seasonal flu vaccination may recruit only limited new T cells, authors suggested.

The V and J genes are TRBV5-1 and TRBJ2-3; 8 bases line up with TRBD2. The sequence was obtained from a man in his fifties or sixties who received an inactivated influenza vaccine. Sequenced material: PBMCs from blood, taken around 5 days after vaccination. As DNA, the CDR3 is TGCGCCAGCAGCTCGGAACCGGGGGGGCCTAGCACAGATACGCAGTATTTT. Protein product: CASSSEPGGPSTDTQYF. Full variable domain (outside the CDR3, taken from reference TRBV5-1 and TRBJ2-3): KAGVTQTPRYLIKTRGQQVTLSCSPISGHRSVSWYQQTPGQGLQFLFEYFSETQRNKGNFPGRFSGRQFSNSRSEMNVSTLELGDSALYLCASSSEPGGPSTDTQYFGPGTRLTVL.